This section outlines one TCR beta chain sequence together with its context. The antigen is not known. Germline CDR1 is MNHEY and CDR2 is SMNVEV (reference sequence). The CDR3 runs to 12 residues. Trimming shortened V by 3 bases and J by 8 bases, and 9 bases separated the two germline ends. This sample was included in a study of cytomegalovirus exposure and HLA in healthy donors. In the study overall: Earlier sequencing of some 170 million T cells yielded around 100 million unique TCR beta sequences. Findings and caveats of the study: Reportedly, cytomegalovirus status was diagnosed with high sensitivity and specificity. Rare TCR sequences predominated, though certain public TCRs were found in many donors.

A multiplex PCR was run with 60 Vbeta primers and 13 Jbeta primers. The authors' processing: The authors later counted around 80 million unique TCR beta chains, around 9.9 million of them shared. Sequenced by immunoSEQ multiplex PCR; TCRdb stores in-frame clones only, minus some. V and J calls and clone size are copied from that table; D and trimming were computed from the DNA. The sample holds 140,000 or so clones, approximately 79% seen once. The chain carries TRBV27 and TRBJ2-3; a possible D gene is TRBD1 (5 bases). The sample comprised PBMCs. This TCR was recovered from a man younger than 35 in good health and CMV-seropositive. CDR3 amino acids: CASSLPGLTQYF. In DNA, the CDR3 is TGTGCCAGCAGTTTGCCAGGGCTTACGCAGTATTTT.